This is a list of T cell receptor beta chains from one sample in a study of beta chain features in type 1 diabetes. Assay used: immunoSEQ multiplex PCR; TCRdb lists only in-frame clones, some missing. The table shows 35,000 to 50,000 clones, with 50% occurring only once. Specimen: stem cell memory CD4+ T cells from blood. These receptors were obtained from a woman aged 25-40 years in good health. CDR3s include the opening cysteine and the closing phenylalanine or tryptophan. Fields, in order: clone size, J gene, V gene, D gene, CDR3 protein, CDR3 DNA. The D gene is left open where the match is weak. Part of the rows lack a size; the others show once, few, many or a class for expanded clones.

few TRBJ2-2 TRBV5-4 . CASSQTTPTGELFF TGTGCCAGCAGCCAAACCACACCCACCGGGGAGCTGTTTTTT
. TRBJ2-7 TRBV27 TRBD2 CASLAGPSSYEQYF TGTGCCAGCCTAGCGGGGCCGTCCTCCTACGAGCAGTACTTC
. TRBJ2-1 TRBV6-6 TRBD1 CASSSRGQLYNEQFF TGTGCCAGCAGTTCCAGGGGGCAACTCTACAATGAGCAGTTCTTC
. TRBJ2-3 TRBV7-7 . CASSLGLTPTDTQYF TGTGCTAGCAGCTTAGGACTTACGCCCACAGATACGCAGTATTTT
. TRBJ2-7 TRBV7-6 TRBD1 CASSLGQGIHEQYF TGTGCCAGCAGCTTGGGACAGGGGATCCACGAGCAGTACTTC
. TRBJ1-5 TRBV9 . CASSADPRGDQPQHF TGTGCCAGCAGCGCCGACCCCCGGGGTGATCAGCCCCAGCATTTT
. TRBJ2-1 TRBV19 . CASSRVNEQFF TGTGCCAGTAGCAGGGTAAATGAGCAGTTCTTC
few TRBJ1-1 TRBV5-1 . CASSLLGPKNTEAFF TGCGCCAGCAGCTTGCTGGGGCCGAAGAACACTGAAGCTTTCTTT
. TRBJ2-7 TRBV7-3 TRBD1 CASSLGQGAYEQYF TGTGCCAGCAGCTTGGGCCAGGGGGCCTACGAGCAGTACTTC
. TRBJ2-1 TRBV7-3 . CASSLTPGPSGEQFF TGTGCCAGCAGCTTAACGCCAGGACCTTCGGGAGAGCAGTTCTTC
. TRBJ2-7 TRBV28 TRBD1 CASLTGPTGEQYF TGTGCCAGCTTGACAGGGCCTACGGGCGAGCAGTACTTC
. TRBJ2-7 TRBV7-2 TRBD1 CASRAGTGSSYEQYF TGTGCCAGCAGAGCCGGGACAGGAAGTTCCTACGAGCAGTACTTC
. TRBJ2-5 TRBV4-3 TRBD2 CASSQDGAGGLQETQYF TGCGCCAGCAGCCAAGATGGGGCGGGGGGCCTACAAGAGACCCAGTACTTC
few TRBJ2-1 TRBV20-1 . CSALNGNEQFF TGCAGTGCCCTTAACGGCAATGAGCAGTTCTTC
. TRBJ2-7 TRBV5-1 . CASSSTGDGTYEQYF TGCGCCAGCAGCTCCACGGGGGACGGAACCTACGAGCAGTACTTC
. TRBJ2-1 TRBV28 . CASSLTFDRNEQFF TGTGCCAGCAGTTTAACCTTCGACAGGAATGAGCAGTTCTTC
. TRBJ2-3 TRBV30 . CAWSVPTTPDTQYF TGTGCCTGGAGTGTACCAACTACCCCAGATACGCAGTATTTT
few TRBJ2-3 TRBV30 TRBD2 CAWSFLAGVADTQYF TGTGCCTGGAGTTTTCTAGCGGGAGTTGCAGATACGCAGTATTTT
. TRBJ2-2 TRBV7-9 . CASSLRSPGELFF TGTGCCAGCAGCTTACGAAGCCCCGGGGAGCTGTTTTTT
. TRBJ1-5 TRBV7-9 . CASSLNTGNQPQHF TGTGCCAGCAGTCTAAACACAGGTAATCAGCCCCAGCATTTT
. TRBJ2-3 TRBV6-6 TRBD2 CASSRTSGTTDTQYF TGTGCCAGCAGTAGGACTAGCGGGACAACAGATACGCAGTATTTT
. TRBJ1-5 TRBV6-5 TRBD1 CASSPDRVGNQPQHF TGTGCCAGCAGCCCAGACAGGGTTGGCAATCAGCCCCAGCATTTT
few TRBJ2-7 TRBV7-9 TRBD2 CASSLAPSGAYEQYF TGTGCCAGCAGCTTAGCCCCTAGCGGAGCATACGAGCAGTACTTC
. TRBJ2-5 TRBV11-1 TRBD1 CASSPLTGEGGTQYF TGTGCCAGCAGCCCCTTGACAGGGGAAGGGGGGACCCAGTACTTC
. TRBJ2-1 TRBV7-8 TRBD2 CASSLVFASGGNEQFF TGTGCCAGCAGCTTAGTTTTCGCTAGCGGGGGGAATGAGCAGTTCTTC
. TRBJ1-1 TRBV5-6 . CASSLLGAGTEAFF TGTGCCAGCAGCTTACTGGGGGCGGGTACTGAAGCTTTCTTT
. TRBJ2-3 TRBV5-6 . CASSLWGGRSTDTQYF TGTGCCAGCAGCTTGTGGGGGGGGCGCAGTACAGATACGCAGTATTTT
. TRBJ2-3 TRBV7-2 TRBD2 CASSPMAGEYTQYF TGTGCCAGCAGCCCCATGGCGGGGGAATATACGCAGTATTTT
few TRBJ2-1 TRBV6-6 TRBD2 CASSTRTSAYNEQFF TGTGCCAGCAGTACCCGGACTAGCGCCTACAATGAGCAGTTCTTC
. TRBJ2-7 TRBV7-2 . CASSSVPVLREQYF TGTGCCAGCAGCTCAGTACCAGTACTACGCGAGCAGTACTTC
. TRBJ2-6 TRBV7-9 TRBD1 CASGTGGAGANVLTF TGTGCCAGCGGGACAGGGGGCGCTGGGGCCAACGTCCTGACTTTC
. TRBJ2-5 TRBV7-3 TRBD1 CASSRRGGRETQYF TGTGCCAGCAGCCGGAGAGGGGGCAGAGAGACCCAGTACTTC
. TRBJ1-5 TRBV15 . CATSRGPGNQPQHF TGTGCCACCAGCAGAGGCCCGGGGAATCAGCCCCAGCATTTT
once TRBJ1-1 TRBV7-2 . CASSPNRVMNTEAFF TGTGCCAGCAGCCCGAACAGGGTGATGAACACTGAAGCTTTCTTT
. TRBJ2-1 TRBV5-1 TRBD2 CASSLMGEGVLGYNEQFF TGCGCCAGCAGCTTGATGGGGGAGGGAGTTTTAGGCTACAATGAGCAGTTCTTC
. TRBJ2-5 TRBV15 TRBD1 CATSRSQGIQETQYF TGTGCCACCAGCAGGTCACAGGGGATACAAGAGACCCAGTACTTC